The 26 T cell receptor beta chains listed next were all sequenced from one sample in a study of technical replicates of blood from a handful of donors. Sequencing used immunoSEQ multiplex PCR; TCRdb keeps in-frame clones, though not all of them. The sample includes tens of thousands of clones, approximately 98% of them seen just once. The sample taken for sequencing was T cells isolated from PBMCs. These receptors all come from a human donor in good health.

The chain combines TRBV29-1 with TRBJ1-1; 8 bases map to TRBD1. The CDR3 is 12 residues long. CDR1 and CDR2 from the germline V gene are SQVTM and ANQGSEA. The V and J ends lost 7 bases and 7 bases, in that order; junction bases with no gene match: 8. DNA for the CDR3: TGCAGCGCCGAACAGGGGGGAAGTGAAGCTTTCTTT. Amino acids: CSAEQGGSEAFF.

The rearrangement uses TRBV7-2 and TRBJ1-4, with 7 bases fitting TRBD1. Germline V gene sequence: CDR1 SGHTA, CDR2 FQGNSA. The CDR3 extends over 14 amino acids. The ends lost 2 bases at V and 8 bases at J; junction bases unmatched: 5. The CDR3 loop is CASSLRGGGEKLFF. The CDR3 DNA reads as TGTGCCAGCAGCTTAAGAGGGGGCGGCGAAAAACTGTTTTTT.

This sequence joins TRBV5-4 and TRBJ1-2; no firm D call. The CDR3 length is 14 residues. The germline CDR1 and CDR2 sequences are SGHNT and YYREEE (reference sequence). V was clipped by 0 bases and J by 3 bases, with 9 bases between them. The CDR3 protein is CASSLAYSDYGYTF. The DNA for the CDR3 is TGTGCCAGCAGCTTGGCCTACTCGGACTATGGCTACACCTTC.

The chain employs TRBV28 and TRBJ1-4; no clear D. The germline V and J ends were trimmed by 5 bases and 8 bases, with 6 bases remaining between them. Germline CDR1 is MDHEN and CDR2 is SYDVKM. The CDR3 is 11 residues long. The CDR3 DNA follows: TGTGCCAGCAGTCTCTACGAAAAACTGTTTTTT. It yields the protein CASSLYEKLFF.

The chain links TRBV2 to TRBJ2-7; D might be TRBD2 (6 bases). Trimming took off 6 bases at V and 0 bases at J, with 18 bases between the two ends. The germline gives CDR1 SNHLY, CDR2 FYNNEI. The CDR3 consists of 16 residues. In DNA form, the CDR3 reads TGTGCCAGCAGAGACCTGTCGGGACTCGACTCCTACGAGCAGTACTTC. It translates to CASRDLSGLDSYEQYF.

CDR3: CASTLGPSGILEYNEQFF. The CDR3 region has the DNA TGCGCCAGCACCCTTGGACCTAGCGGGATCCTAGAGTACAATGAGCAGTTCTTC. The rearrangement links TRBV4-3 to TRBJ2-1, with 9 bases matching TRBD2. This CDR3 comprises 18 residues. V gave up 7 bases and J gave up 4 bases; unmatched junction bases: 17. Germline assignment: CDR1 LGHNA and CDR2 YSLEER.

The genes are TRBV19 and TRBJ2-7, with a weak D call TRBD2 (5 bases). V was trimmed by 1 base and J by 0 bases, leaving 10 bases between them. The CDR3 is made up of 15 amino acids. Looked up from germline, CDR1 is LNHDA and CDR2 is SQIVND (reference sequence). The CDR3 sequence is CASSIGGSGSYEQYF. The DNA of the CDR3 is TGTGCCAGTAGTATAGGTGGAAGCGGCTCCTACGAGCAGTACTTC.

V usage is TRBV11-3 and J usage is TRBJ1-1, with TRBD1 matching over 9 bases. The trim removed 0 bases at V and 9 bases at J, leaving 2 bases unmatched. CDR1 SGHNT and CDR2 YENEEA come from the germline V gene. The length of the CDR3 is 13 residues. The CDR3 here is CASSLDGTGKAFF. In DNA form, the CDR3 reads TGTGCCAGCAGCTTAGACGGGACAGGGAAAGCTTTCTTT.

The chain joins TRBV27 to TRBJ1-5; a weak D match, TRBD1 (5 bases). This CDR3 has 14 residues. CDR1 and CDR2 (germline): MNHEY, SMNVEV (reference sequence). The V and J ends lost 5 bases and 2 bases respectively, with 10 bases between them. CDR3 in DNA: TGTGCCAGCAGTGGCGGGGGGGGCAATCAGCCCCAGCATTTT. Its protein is CASSGGGGNQPQHF.

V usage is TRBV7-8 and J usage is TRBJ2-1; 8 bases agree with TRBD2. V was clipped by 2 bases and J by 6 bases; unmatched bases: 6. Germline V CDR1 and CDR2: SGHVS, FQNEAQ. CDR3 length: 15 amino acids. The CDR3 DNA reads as TGTGCCAGCAGCTTATTGGCGGGAGGACTCAATGAGCAGTTCTTC. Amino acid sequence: CASSLLAGGLNEQFF.

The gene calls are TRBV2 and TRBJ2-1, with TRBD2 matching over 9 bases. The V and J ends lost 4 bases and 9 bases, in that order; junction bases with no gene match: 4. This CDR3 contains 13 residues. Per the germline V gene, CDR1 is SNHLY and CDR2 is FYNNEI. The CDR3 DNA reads TGTGCCAGCAGTGCGGAAGCGGGAGGTGAGCAGTTCTTC. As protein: CASSAEAGGEQFF.

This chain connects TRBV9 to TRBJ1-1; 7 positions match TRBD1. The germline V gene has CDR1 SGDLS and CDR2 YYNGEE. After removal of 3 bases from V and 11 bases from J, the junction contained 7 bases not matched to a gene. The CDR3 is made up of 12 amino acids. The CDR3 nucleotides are TGTGCCAGCAGCGCATCAACAGGGGAGGCTTTCTTT. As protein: CASSASTGEAFF.

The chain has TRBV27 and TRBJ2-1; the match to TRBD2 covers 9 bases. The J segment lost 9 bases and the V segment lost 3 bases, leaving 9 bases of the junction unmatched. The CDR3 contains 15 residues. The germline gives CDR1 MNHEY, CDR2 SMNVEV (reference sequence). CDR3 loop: CASSLLAGVEREQFF. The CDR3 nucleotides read TGTGCCAGCAGTTTGTTAGCGGGAGTAGAGCGTGAGCAGTTCTTC.

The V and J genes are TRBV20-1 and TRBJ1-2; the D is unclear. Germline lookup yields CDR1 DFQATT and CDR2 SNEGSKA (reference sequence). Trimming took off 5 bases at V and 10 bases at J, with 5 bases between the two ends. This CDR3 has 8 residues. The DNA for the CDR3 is TGCAGTGCTGGCCCCTACACCTTC. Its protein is CSAGPYTF.

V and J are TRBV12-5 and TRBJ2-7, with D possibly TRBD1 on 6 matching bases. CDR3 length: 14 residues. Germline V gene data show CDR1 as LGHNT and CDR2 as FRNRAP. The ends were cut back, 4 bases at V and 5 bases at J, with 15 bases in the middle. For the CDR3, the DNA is TGTGCTAGTGGTTCTGACAGGCGTCCACACGAGCAGTACTTC. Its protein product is CASGSDRRPHEQYF.

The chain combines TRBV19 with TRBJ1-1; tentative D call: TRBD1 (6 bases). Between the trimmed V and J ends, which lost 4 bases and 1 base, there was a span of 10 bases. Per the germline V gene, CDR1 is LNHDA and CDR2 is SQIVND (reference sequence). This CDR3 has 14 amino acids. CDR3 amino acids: CASSTGVWNTEAFF. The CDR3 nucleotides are TGTGCCAGTAGTACAGGGGTTTGGAACACTGAAGCTTTCTTT.

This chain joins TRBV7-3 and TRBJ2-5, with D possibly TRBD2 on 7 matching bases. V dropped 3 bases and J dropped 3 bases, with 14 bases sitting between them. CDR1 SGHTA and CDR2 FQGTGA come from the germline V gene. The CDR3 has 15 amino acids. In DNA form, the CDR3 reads TGTGCCAGCAGCTTGGGGGGGCTGAGAGAAGAGACCCAGTACTTC. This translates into CASSLGGLREETQYF.

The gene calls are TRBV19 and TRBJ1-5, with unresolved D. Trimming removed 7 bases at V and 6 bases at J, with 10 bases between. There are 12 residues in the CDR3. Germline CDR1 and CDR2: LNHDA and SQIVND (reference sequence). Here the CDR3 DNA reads TGTGCCAGTAAGAAGGAGTTTCAGCCCCAGCATTTT. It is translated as CASKKEFQPQHF.

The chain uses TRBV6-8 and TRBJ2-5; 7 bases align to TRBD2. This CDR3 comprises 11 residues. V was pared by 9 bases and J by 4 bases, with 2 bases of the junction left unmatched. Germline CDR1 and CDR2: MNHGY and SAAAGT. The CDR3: CARAGTETQYF. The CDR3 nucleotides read TGTGCCAGAGCGGGAACAGAGACCCAGTACTTC.

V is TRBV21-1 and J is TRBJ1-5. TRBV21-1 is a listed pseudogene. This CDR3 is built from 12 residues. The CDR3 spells CASMERGQPQHF. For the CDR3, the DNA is TGTGCCAGCATGGAGAGAGGTCAGCCCCAGCATTTT.

The CDR3 coding sequence is TGTGCCAGCATACAGGGGGCGGACGGCTACACCTTC. Its translation is CASIQGADGYTF. The chain employs TRBV28 and TRBJ1-2, with 9 bases aligning to TRBD1. V gave up 7 bases and J gave up 8 bases; unmatched junction bases: 5. The CDR3 is 12 residues long. CDR1 is MDHEN, CDR2 SYDVKM, per germline.

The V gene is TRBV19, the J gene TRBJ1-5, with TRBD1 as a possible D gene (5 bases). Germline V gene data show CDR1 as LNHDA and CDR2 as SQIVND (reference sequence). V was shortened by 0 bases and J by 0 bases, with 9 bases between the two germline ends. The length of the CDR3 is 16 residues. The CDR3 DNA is TGTGCCAGTAGTATAGATTGGGGCGGTAGCAATCAGCCCCAGCATTTT. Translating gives CASSIDWGGSNQPQHF.

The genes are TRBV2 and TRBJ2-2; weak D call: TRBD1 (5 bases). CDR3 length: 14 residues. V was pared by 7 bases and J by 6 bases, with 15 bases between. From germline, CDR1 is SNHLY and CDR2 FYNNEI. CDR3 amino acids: CASIQGMFAGELFF. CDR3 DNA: TGTGCCAGCATCCAGGGAATGTTCGCCGGGGAGCTGTTTTTT.

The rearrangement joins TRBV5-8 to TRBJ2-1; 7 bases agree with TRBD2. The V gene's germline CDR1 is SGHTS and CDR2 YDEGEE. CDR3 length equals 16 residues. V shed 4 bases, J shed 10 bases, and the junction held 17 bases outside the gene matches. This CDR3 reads CASSGVLAGVRWEQFF. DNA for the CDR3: TGTGCCAGCAGCGGCGTTCTGGCGGGAGTGAGATGGGAGCAGTTCTTC. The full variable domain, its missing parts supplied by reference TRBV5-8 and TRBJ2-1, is EAGVTQSPTHLIKTRGQQATLRCSPISGHTSVYWYQQALGLGLQFLLWYDEGEERNRGNFPPRFSGRQFPNYSSELNVNALELEDSALYLCASSGVLAGVRWEQFFGPGTRLTVL.

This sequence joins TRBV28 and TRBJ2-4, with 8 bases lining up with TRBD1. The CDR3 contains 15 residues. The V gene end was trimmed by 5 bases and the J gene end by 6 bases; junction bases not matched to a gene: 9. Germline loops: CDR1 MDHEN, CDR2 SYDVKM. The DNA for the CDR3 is TGTGCCAGCAGTCCACAGGGGGATGGTATAAACATTCAGTACTTC. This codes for CASSPQGDGINIQYF.

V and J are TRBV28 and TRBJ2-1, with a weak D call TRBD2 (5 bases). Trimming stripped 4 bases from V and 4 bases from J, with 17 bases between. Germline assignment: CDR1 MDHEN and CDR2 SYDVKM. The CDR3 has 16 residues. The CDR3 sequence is CASSSPQKGAYNEQFF. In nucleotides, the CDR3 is TGTGCCAGCAGTTCCCCGCAAAAGGGAGCTTACAATGAGCAGTTCTTC.